This TCR beta chain was sequenced in a study of beta chain features in type 1 diabetes. Across the study: There were some 98 million sorted cells examined across all samples. Regarding the study as a whole: Researchers cautioned that cDNA sequencing could over-represent cells with high TCR expression. Type 1 diabetes patients had VDJ junctions that carried fewer insertions and more deletions. Moderate but significant shortening of TCRB CDR3s was recorded in all four CD4+ subsets from Type 1 diabetes patients.

Since all of the isolated RNA was reverse transcribed, expressed TCRB transcripts were what got sequenced. Clones were read by immunoSEQ multiplex PCR, and TCRdb kept only the in-frame ones, dropping some. The data contain 55,000 to 80,000 clones, about 50% of them singletons. This CDR3 has 12 residues. Germline V gene lookup returns CDR1 SNHLY and CDR2 FYNNEI. The ends were cut back, 5 bases at V and 3 bases at J, with 8 bases in the middle. Only one heparinised blood draw was taken per donor, and its volume averaged about 116 mL. Regarding this clone: Its antigen is unidentified.

The clonotype comes from a man aged 30 to 45 with type 1 diabetes. Specimen: central memory CD4+ T cells from blood. The chain carries TRBV2 and TRBJ2-7; possibly TRBD1 for D (6 bases). The CDR3 DNA reads as TGTGCCAGCAGTCAGGGGAACTACGAGCAGTACTTC. Its translation: CASSQGNYEQYF.